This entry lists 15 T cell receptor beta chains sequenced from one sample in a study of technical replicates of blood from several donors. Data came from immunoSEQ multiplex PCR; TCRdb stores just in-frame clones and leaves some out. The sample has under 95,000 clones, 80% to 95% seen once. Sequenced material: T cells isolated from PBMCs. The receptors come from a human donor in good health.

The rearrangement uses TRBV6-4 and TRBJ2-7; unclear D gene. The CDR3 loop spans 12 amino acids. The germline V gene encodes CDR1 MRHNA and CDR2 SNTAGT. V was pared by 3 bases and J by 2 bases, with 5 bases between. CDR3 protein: CASSESPYEQYF. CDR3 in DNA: TGTGCCAGCAGTGAATCTCCCTACGAGCAGTACTTC.

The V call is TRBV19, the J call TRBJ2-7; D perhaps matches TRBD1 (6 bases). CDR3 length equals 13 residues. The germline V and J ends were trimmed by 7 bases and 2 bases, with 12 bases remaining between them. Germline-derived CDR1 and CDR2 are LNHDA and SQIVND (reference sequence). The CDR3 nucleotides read TGTGCCAGTAAGAGCCGGGACACCTACGAGCAGTACTTC. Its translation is CASKSRDTYEQYF.

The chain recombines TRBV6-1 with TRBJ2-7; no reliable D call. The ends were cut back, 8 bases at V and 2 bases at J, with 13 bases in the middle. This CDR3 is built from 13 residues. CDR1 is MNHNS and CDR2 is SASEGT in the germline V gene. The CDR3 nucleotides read TGTGCCAGCGGCGACACATTCCCCTACGAGCAGTACTTC. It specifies CASGDTFPYEQYF.

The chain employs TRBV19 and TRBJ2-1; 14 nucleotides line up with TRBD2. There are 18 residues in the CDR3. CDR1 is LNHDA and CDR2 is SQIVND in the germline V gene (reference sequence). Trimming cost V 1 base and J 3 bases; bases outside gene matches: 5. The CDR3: CASSIAGLAGGIYNEQFF. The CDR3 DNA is TGTGCCAGTAGTATAGCCGGACTAGCGGGAGGAATCTACAATGAGCAGTTCTTC.

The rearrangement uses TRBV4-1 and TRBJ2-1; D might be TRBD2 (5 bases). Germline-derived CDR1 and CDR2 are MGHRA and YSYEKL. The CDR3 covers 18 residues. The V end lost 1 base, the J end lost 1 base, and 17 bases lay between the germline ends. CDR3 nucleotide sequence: TGCGCCAGCAGCCAAGGTGGAATGGGCGGGCTTTCCTACAATGAGCAGTTCTTC. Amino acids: CASSQGGMGGLSYNEQFF.

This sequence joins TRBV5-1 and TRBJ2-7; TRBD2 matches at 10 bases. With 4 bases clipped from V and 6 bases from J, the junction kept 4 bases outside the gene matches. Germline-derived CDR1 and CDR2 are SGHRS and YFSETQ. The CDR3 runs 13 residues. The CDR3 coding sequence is TGCGCCAGCAGCCAAGCGGGAGGGAGCGAGCAGTACTTC. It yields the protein CASSQAGGSEQYF.

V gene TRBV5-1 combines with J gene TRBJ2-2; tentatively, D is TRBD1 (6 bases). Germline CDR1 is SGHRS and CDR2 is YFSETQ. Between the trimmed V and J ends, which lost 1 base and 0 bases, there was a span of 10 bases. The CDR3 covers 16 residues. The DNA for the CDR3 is TGCGCCAGCAGCTTGTACAGGGTAGCGAACACCGGGGAGCTGTTTTTT. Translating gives CASSLYRVANTGELFF. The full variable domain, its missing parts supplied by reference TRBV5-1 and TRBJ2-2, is KAGVTQTPRYLIKTRGQQVTLSCSPISGHRSVSWYQQTPGQGLQFLFEYFSETQRNKGNFPGRFSGRQFSNSRSEMNVSTLELGDSALYLCASSLYRVANTGELFFGEGSRLTVL.

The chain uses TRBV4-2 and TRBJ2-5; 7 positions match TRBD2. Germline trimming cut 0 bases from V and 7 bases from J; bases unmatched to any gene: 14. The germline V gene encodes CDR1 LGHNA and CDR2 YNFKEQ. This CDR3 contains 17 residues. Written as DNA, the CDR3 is TGTGCCAGCAGCCAAGATTGGAGGGAGGGCAGGGAGGGGACCCAGTACTTC. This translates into CASSQDWREGREGTQYF.

In nucleotides, the CDR3 is TGTGCCAGCAGCGACAGAGTCACCGGGGAGCTGTTTTTT. Its translation is CASSDRVTGELFF. The chain couples TRBV28 to TRBJ2-2; possibly TRBD1 for D (5 bases). The CDR3 length is 13 residues. Germline assignment: CDR1 MDHEN and CDR2 SYDVKM. Trimming pared 6 bases from V and 4 bases from J, leaving 9 bases between. The whole variable domain, remainder taken from reference TRBV28 and TRBJ2-2, is DVKVTQSSRYLVKRTGEKVFLECVQDMDHENMFWYRQDPGLGLRLIYFSYDVKMKEKGDIPEGYSVSREKKERFSLILESASTNQTSMYLCASSDRVTGELFFGEGSRLTVL.

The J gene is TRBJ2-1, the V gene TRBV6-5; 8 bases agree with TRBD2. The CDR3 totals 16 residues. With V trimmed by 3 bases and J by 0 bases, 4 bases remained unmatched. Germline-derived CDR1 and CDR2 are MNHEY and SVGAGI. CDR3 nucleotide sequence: TGTGCCAGCAGTTATATAGCGGGGAGCTCCTACAATGAGCAGTTCTTC. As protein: CASSYIAGSSYNEQFF.

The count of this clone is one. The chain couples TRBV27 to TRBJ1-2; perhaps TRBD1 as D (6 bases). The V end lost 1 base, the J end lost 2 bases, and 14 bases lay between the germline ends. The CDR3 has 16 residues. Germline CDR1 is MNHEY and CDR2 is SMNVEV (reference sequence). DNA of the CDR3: TGTGCCAGCAGTTTATTCGCAGGGGACCAAAACTATGGCTACACCTTC. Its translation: CASSLFAGDQNYGYTF.

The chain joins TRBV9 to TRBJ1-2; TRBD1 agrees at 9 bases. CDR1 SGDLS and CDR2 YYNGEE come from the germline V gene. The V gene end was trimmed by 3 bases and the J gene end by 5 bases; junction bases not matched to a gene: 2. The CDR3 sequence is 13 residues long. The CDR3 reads CASSGTGVYGYTF. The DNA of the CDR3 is TGTGCCAGCAGCGGGACAGGGGTTTATGGCTACACCTTC.

The CDR3 nucleotides read TGTGCCAGCAGCCTCCGACAGGGGCACACCGGGGAGCTGTTTTTT. Its translation is CASSLRQGHTGELFF. J is TRBJ2-2 and V is TRBV7-2; 8 nucleotides match TRBD1. Looked up from germline, CDR1 is SGHTA and CDR2 is FQGNSA. V trimming: 5 bases; J trimming: 3 bases; junction bases outside the gene matches: 5. The CDR3 extends over 15 amino acids.

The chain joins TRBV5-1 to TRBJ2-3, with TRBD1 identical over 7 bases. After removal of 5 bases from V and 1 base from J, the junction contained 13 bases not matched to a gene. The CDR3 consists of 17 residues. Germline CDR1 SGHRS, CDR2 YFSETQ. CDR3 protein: CASRLTTGVDRTDTQYF. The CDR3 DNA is TGCGCCAGCAGACTTACAACAGGGGTGGACCGCACAGATACGCAGTATTTT.

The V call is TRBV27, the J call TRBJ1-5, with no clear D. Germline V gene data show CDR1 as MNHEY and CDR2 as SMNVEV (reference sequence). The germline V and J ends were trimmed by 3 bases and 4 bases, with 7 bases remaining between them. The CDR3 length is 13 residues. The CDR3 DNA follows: TGTGCCAGCAGTTTGAGGCAGAATCAGCCCCAGCATTTT. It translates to CASSLRQNQPQHF.